The 29 T cell receptor beta chains listed next were all sequenced from one sample in a study of blood T cell repertoires in COVID-19. Sequencing was performed with immunoSEQ multiplex PCR; in TCRdb, only in-frame clones are kept and a portion is missing. In the table there are approximately 190,000 clones, around four fifths of which are singletons. Sequencing used peripheral blood. Source of these receptors: a woman in her 40s with acute or convalescent COVID-19.

The J gene is TRBJ2-4, the V gene TRBV6-5, with D possibly matching TRBD2 (5 bases). Looked up from germline, CDR1 is MNHEY and CDR2 is SVGAGI. V dropped 8 bases and J dropped 3 bases, with 11 bases sitting between them. The CDR3 length is 13 residues. CDR3 coding DNA: TGTGCCAGCCGAGGGTGGGGCAAAAACATTCAGTACTTC. Protein sequence: CASRGWGKNIQYF.

V and J are TRBV5-1 and TRBJ1-1; 9 nucleotides match TRBD1. Trimming took 4 bases from V and 5 from J; bases not matched to a gene: 12. The CDR3 loop spans 16 amino acids. Germline CDR1 SGHRS, CDR2 YFSETQ. The CDR3 DNA reads as TGCGCCAGCAGCCCGGGGACAGGGTTTGGATTGACTGAAGCTTTCTTT. It translates to CASSPGTGFGLTEAFF.

This chain joins TRBV28 and TRBJ2-1, with TRBD2 as a possible D gene (5 bases). This CDR3 comprises 15 residues. The germline gives CDR1 MDHEN, CDR2 SYDVKM. Trimming took off 3 bases at V and 7 bases at J, with 16 bases between the two ends. CDR3 protein: CASSFEDLRGNEQFF. Written as DNA, the CDR3 is TGTGCCAGCAGTTTTGAGGACTTACGTGGGAATGAGCAGTTCTTC.

This chain uses TRBV5-1 with TRBJ1-5; the D gene is possibly TRBD1 (5 bases). The germline V gene has CDR1 SGHRS and CDR2 YFSETQ. The V and J ends lost 0 bases and 4 bases respectively, with 8 bases between them. The CDR3 runs to 14 residues. This chain's CDR3 is CASSLGTLNQPQHF. The CDR3 coding sequence is TGCGCCAGCAGCTTGGGGACACTTAATCAGCCCCAGCATTTT.

The J gene is TRBJ2-1, the V gene TRBV4-2; 8 bases are a match to TRBD2. J gave up 9 bases and V 3 bases, and 13 bases lay outside the gene matches. Germline loops: CDR1 LGHNA, CDR2 YNFKEQ. The length of the CDR3 is 16 residues. The DNA for the CDR3 is TGTGCCAGCAGCCACCCGGGGACGGCGGGAGGAGCTGAGCAGTTCTTC. Translating gives CASSHPGTAGGAEQFF.

As regards this clone: Germline is not matched at one junction end, which may reflect a read error. The rearrangement links TRBV3-1 (or the pseudogene TRBV3-2) to TRBJ1-2; TRBD1 matches 7 bases. This CDR3 has 12 residues. Per germline, CDR1 LGHDT and CDR2 YNNKEL (reference sequence). CDR3 sequence (DNA): TGTGCCAGCAGCCAAGATGTGGGGACAGAGATCTTC. It is translated as CASSQDVGTEIF.

The rearrangement joins TRBV4-1 to TRBJ2-5; maybe TRBD1 (6 bases). The germline gives CDR1 MGHRA, CDR2 YSYEKL. V gave up 2 bases and J gave up 9 bases, with 16 bases separating them. There are 14 residues in the CDR3. CDR3: CASSQNVQGWAQYF. CDR3 coding DNA: TGCGCCAGCAGCCAAAACGTCCAGGGGTGGGCCCAGTACTTC.

The chain employs TRBV5-1 and TRBJ2-2; 8 bases are a match to TRBD2. The CDR3 has 18 amino acids. The germline V gene has CDR1 SGHRS and CDR2 YFSETQ. The J segment lost 0 bases and the V segment lost 1 base, leaving 8 bases of the junction unmatched. The CDR3 loop reads CASSLSPLAGPNTGELFF. The CDR3 DNA reads as TGCGCCAGCAGCTTGTCCCCCTTAGCGGGACCGAACACCGGGGAGCTGTTTTTT.

The chain joins TRBV11-1 to TRBJ2-1, with 7 bases fitting TRBD2. The V segment lost 6 bases and the J segment 2 bases; nucleotides outside the gene matches: 7. This CDR3 has 15 amino acids. Germline V gene data show CDR1 as SGHAT and CDR2 as FQDESV (reference sequence). CDR3 residues: CASSYSGTPYNEQFF. In nucleotides, the CDR3 is TGTGCCAGCAGTTACAGCGGGACTCCCTACAATGAGCAGTTCTTC.

This clone has more than one count but fewer than ten. The chain is built from TRBV20-1 and TRBJ2-1, with 7 nucleotides matching TRBD2. CDR1 is DFQATT, CDR2 SNEGSKA, per germline (reference sequence). V was clipped by 3 bases and J by 5 bases; unmatched bases: 7. The CDR3 consists of 14 residues. This CDR3 is CSASRLARNNEQFF. The DNA for the CDR3 is TGCAGTGCTAGTAGACTAGCTAGGAACAATGAGCAGTTCTTC.

This clone was detected once. This chain uses TRBV27 with TRBJ1-5; D is unresolved. This CDR3 is 13 amino acids long. Germline lookup yields CDR1 MNHEY and CDR2 SMNVEV (reference sequence). V lost 5 bases to trimming and J lost 0 bases, with 5 bases between them. CDR3 amino acids: CASSINSNQPQHF. The CDR3 DNA reads as TGTGCCAGCAGTATAAATAGCAATCAGCCCCAGCATTTT.

V usage is TRBV3-1 (or the pseudogene TRBV3-2) and J usage is TRBJ2-1; 8 bases agree with TRBD2. Germline V lookup: CDR1 LGHDT, CDR2 YNNKEL (reference sequence). The CDR3 length is 15 residues. The V and J ends lost 2 bases and 5 bases, in that order; junction bases with no gene match: 5. The CDR3 DNA is TGTGCCAGCAGCCAATTGACTAGCGTCAACAATGAGCAGTTCTTC. It encodes CASSQLTSVNNEQFF.

This sequence joins TRBV28 and TRBJ2-3, with TRBD2 matching 10 bases. The CDR3 spans 21 residues. Germline V gene lookup returns CDR1 MDHEN and CDR2 SYDVKM. The V gene end was trimmed by 2 bases and the J gene end by 6 bases; junction bases not matched to a gene: 23. CDR3 DNA sequence: TGTGCCAGCAGTTTAGTGGGGCTAGCGGGGGTTCCCCCCAAGTTCGTCGATACGCAGTATTTT. Translated: CASSLVGLAGVPPKFVDTQYF.

The chain couples TRBV25-1 to TRBJ1-1, with 7 bases lining up with TRBD1. This CDR3 comprises 11 residues. Germline CDR1 and CDR2: MGHDK and SYGVNS. The J segment lost 5 bases and the V segment lost 8 bases, leaving 2 bases of the junction unmatched. CDR3 nucleotide sequence: TGTGCCAGCTACAGGGGAACTGAAGCTTTCTTT. Protein: CASYRGTEAFF.

This clone was seen a few times. This chain joins TRBV30 and TRBJ1-3; unclear D gene. The V end lost 0 bases, the J end lost 0 bases, and 15 bases lay between the germline ends. This CDR3 is 17 amino acids long. Germline lookup yields CDR1 GTSNPN and CDR2 SVGIG (reference sequence). DNA for the CDR3: TGTGCCTGGAGTGTAGCTGGGCTGAAGCACTCTGGAAACACCATATATTTT. Protein product: CAWSVAGLKHSGNTIYF.

The chain couples TRBV6-5 to TRBJ2-1; 7 bases agree with TRBD1. The CDR3 contains 14 residues. The germline V gene has CDR1 MNHEY and CDR2 SVGAGI. The V and J ends lost 4 bases and 9 bases, in that order; junction bases with no gene match: 9. CDR3 sequence: CASSFMKGAVEQFF. For the CDR3, the DNA is TGTGCCAGCAGTTTTATGAAGGGGGCCGTTGAGCAGTTCTTC.

The chain links TRBV10-3 to TRBJ2-2; possible D gene TRBD2, 5 bases. V lost 10 bases and J lost 1, with 19 bases in between. This CDR3 has 16 amino acids. Germline values: CDR1 ENHRY, CDR2 SYGVKD. This chain's CDR3 is CATSSRRAGNTGELFF. The CDR3 DNA follows: TGTGCCACATCAAGTCGGCGGGCCGGGAACACCGGGGAGCTGTTTTTT.

The chain uses TRBV10-3 and TRBJ1-2; 8 bases map to TRBD1. V dropped 7 bases and J dropped 8; count of bases not matched to a gene: 12. CDR3 length: 14 residues. Germline V lookup: CDR1 ENHRY, CDR2 SYGVKD. The CDR3 coding sequence is TGTGCCATCAATCCGGGACAGGAGTACCCGGGCTACACCTTC. Translating gives CAINPGQEYPGYTF.

The rearrangement links TRBV28 to TRBJ2-1; D unclear. The CDR3 contains 14 residues. Germline CDR1 reads MDHEN; CDR2 reads SYDVKM. The V end lost 5 bases, the J end lost 3 bases, and 11 bases lay between the germline ends. CDR3 DNA sequence: TGTGCCAGCAGTATCAGTTCCGACTACAATGAGCAGTTCTTC. Protein: CASSISSDYNEQFF.

The V gene is TRBV27, the J gene TRBJ2-1; D is possibly TRBD1 (7 bases). The CDR3 consists of 13 residues. Looked up from germline, CDR1 is MNHEY and CDR2 is SMNVEV (reference sequence). V was shortened by 3 bases and J by 9 bases, with 12 bases between the two germline ends. The CDR3 here is CASSLAGGSEQFF. CDR3 nucleotides: TGTGCCAGCAGTTTGGCAGGGGGGAGTGAGCAGTTCTTC.

The V call is TRBV10-1, the J call TRBJ2-7; perhaps TRBD1 as D (6 bases). The CDR3 covers 14 residues. V lost 3 bases to trimming and J lost 4 bases, with 13 bases between them. Looked up from germline, CDR1 is WNHNN and CDR2 is SYGVQD (reference sequence). In nucleotides, the CDR3 is TGCGCCAGCAGTGATGTTAGCAGGGGTTACGAGCAGTACTTC. Translated, it gives CASSDVSRGYEQYF.

The chain couples TRBV6-5 to TRBJ2-5; D gene unclear. The germline V and J ends were trimmed by 0 bases and 2 bases, with 4 bases remaining between them. CDR3 size: 13 residues. Germline assignment: CDR1 MNHEY and CDR2 SVGAGI. CDR3 coding DNA: TGTGCCAGCAGTTACTCCAGACAAGAGACCCAGTACTTC. Amino acid sequence: CASSYSRQETQYF.

The V and J genes are TRBV18 and TRBJ2-3; a weak D match, TRBD2 (6 bases). This CDR3 region has 15 residues. Trimming cost V 6 bases and J 5 bases, with 18 bases left between them. Germline V gives CDR1 KGHSH, CDR2 LQKENI. CDR3 in DNA: TGTGCCAGCTCCCCAGGGACTCCCCCGGGAGATACGCAGTATTTT. Encoded protein: CASSPGTPPGDTQYF.

The gene calls are TRBV13 and TRBJ2-7; D is undetermined. The CDR3 has 11 amino acids. Deletions cut 3 bases from V and 7 bases from J, with 7 bases between. Germline V gives CDR1 PRHDT, CDR2 FYEKMQ (reference sequence). CDR3 sequence reads: CASSLTGEQYF. In DNA, the CDR3 is TGTGCCAGCAGCTTGACTGGGGAGCAGTACTTC.

This clone was recorded a few times. The V and J genes are TRBV7-8 and TRBJ2-1; possibly TRBD2 for D (6 bases). This CDR3 contains 16 residues. V was trimmed by 5 bases and J by 0 bases, leaving 14 bases between them. Germline CDR1 SGHVS, CDR2 FQNEAQ. The CDR3 nucleotides read TGTGCCAGCAGCCCGGGGGTCCTCAGCTCCTACAATGAGCAGTTCTTC. This translates into CASSPGVLSSYNEQFF.

This rearrangement joins TRBV5-6 to TRBJ1-6, with D hard to call. The V gene lost 4 bases and the J gene lost 9 bases, with 11 bases spanning the gap. The CDR3 contains 13 residues. Germline values: CDR1 SGHDT, CDR2 YYEEEE. The CDR3 sequence is CASSPTGLSPLHF. CDR3 nucleotide sequence: TGTGCCAGCAGCCCTACTGGGCTTTCACCCCTCCACTTT.

The chain joins TRBV3-1 (or the pseudogene TRBV3-2) to TRBJ2-1; TRBD2 matches 11 bases. With 2 bases clipped from V and 2 bases from J, the junction kept 2 bases outside the gene matches. The germline V gene encodes CDR1 LGHDT and CDR2 YNNKEL (reference sequence). The CDR3 consists of 16 residues. This CDR3 is CASSQLLAGAYNEQFF. In DNA form, the CDR3 reads TGTGCCAGCAGCCAATTACTAGCGGGGGCCTACAATGAGCAGTTCTTC.

The rearrangement uses TRBV5-1 and TRBJ2-1; 12 bases fit TRBD2. The germline CDR1 and CDR2 sequences are SGHRS and YFSETQ. CDR3 size: 16 residues. Trimming removed 1 base from V and 9 bases from J; junction bases left unmatched: 8. The CDR3 DNA is TGCGCCAGCAGCTTGACCCTAGCGGGGGGGTATTTTGAGCAGTTCTTC. It translates to CASSLTLAGGYFEQFF.

The chain employs TRBV4-1 and TRBJ1-1; 7 bases align to TRBD1. V trimming: 1 base; J trimming: 2 bases; junction bases outside the gene matches: 10. This CDR3 spans 17 amino acids. Germline CDR1 and CDR2: MGHRA and YSYEKL. The CDR3 here is CASSQGGYRGRNTEAFF. The CDR3 DNA sequence: TGCGCCAGCAGCCAAGGGGGTTACAGGGGTAGAAACACTGAAGCTTTCTTT.